This TCR beta chain appears in the sequencing data of a study of blood T cells in healthy people across ages (dated by TCRdb to between 2015 and 2017). The study in broad terms: Template switching captured roughly one uniquely barcoded TCR beta cDNA molecule per two T cells in model experiments. To avoid experimental bias, donors of different ages were distributed randomly across sequencing lanes. The study analyzed two additional independent replicas of 1 million unique cDNA reads from the same blood draw for two donors, one aged 18 to 30 and one aged 80 or older. The donors were divided into four age groups: young (average around 15 years), middle-aged (approximately 41), aged (about 56) and long-lived (around 87). The study measured age-related changes in TCR beta repertoire diversity using deep sequencing normalized with unique cDNA molecular identifiers. What the research found in general, with its limitations: Because donor CMV infection status was unknown, age-related changes in expanded clonotypes were potentially confounded. Observed TCR beta diversity correlated strongly with the percentage of naive T cells measured by flow cytometry. Observed TCR beta diversity per million T cells fell roughly linearly with age, and a significant reduction was already apparent by age around 40. Compared with the aged group, the long-lived group had more naive CD4+ T cells, fewer expanded clones and increased TCR diversity, suggesting age selection. Bulk unsorted PBMC profiling prevented conclusive comparison of naive and antigen-experienced compartments. Estimates of total diversity based on one million sequenced T cells were considered lower bounds and underestimates.

Donors were 39 systemically healthy Caucasian individuals from Russia aged roughly 6 to 95 years. Approximately 11 milliliters of peripheral blood were drawn from each donor into EDTA-treated Vacutainer tubes. Ficoll-Paque density-gradient centrifugation was used to isolate PBMCs, with at least 7 million per sample. Total RNA, at least 6 micrograms per sample, was extracted from PBMCs with Trizol reagent. For every donor, flow cytometry on a PBMC aliquot measured the percentage of naive CD45RAhigh/CD27high T cells. Library method: 5' RACE. Reads for this sample came from an Illumina HiSeq 2500. A second PCR of roughly 7 to 11 cycles was performed with a sample-barcoded 5' primer and a J-beta primer mix. A template-switch 5' adaptor carrying 12 random nucleotides introduced a unique molecular identifier onto each TCR beta cDNA molecule. Each sample yielded at least 3 million CDR3-containing paired-end reads. First-strand cDNA synthesis was performed from all RNA using the Mint cDNA synthesis kit, with priming by a TRBC-specific oligonucleotide. All cDNA was treated with uracil-DNA glycosylase and then went through a first 18-cycle PCR with the universal primers M1SS and BC2_uni_R. The study's own analysis went as follows. For normalization, 1 million high-quality reads, each with a distinct molecular identifier, were randomly selected from each sample. Reads with shared molecular identifiers were discarded instead of being binned into consensus sequences. CDR3 identification, clonotype clustering and error correction used MiTCR with a Q25 quality threshold and the strictest error-elimination algorithm. Lower-bound total TCR beta diversity was estimated with a nonparametric unseen species model using Euler transformation. TCRdb applied fastp at Q25 and MiXCR to the public reads, then kept only in-frame beta chains. A single entry per CDR3 protein holds the most common genes and DNA from its merged rows. The V and J calls shown here were made by TCRdb, not taken from the authors' results. The sample contains over 1.5 million distinct CDR3 sequences, just under 50% of them found a single time. The ten largest clones add up to around 2.1% of the sample.

In regard to this clonotype: Its antigen remains undetermined. No base qualities exist here, and no much larger clone lies one base off it.

At the junction V is shortened by 0 bases and J by 7 bases; bases outside the gene matches: 4. The CDR3 holds 14 amino acids from the cysteine to the phenylalanine. The only DNA kept is the CDR3, 42 bases in frame from the first base. This clonotype originated in a woman between 40 and 50 years old in good health. The V gene is TRBV12-3 or TRBV12-4 and the J gene is TRBJ2-7, and TRBD1 matches 9 of the central bases. Sequenced material: blood. Here the CDR3 is given as CASSLAGQGREQYF. The DNA is TGTGCCAGCAGTTTAGCGGGACAGGGCCGAGAGCAGTACTTC.